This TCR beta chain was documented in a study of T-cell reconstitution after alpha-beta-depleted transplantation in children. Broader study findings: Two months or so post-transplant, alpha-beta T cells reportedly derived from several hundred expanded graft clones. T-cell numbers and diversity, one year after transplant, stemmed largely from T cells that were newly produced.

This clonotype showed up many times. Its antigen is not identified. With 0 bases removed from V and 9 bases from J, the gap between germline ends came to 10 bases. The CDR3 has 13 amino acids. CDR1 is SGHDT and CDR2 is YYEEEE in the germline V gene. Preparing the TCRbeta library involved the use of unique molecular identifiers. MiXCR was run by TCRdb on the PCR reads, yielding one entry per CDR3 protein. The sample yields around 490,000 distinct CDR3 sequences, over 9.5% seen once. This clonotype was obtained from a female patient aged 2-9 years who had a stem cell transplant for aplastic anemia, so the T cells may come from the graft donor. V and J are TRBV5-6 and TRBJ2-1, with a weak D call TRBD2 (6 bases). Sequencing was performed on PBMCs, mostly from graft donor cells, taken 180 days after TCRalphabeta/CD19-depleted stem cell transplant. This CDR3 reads CASSLGRGPEQFF. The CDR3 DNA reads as TGTGCCAGCAGCTTGGGGAGGGGCCCTGAGCAGTTCTTC. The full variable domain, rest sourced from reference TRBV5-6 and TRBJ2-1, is DAGVTQSPTHLIKTRGQQVTLRCSPKSGHDTVSWYQQALGQGPQFIFQYYEEEERQRGNFPDRFSGHQFPNYSSELNVNALLLGDSALYLCASSLGRGPEQFFGPGTRLTVL.